These 4 T cell receptor beta chains were sequenced from one sample in a study of T cell repertoires in ileal Crohn's disease. The repertoire was sequenced with immunoSEQ multiplex PCR; TCRdb's copy has only in-frame clones and lacks some. The sample has roughly 7,300 clones, 80% to 95% seen once. The sample taken for sequencing was ileal tissue. The source is an adult with Crohn's disease.

V is TRBV14 and J is TRBJ2-3; D is perhaps TRBD2 (6 bases). V lost 5 bases and J lost 7, with 22 bases in between. Germline V CDR1 and CDR2: SGHDN, FVKESK. CDR3 size: 16 residues. CDR3 loop: CASSYFSRRAGNTQYF. The CDR3 DNA reads TGTGCCAGCAGCTATTTTAGCCGGAGGGCCGGGAATACGCAGTATTTT. The variable domain in full, completed from reference TRBV14 and TRBJ2-3, reads EAGVTQFPSHSVIEKGQTVTLRCDPISGHDNLYWYRRVMGKEIKFLLHFVKESKQDESGMPNNRFLAERTGGTYSTLKVQPAELEDSGVYFCASSYFSRRAGNTQYFGPGTRLTVL.

The genes are TRBV4-2 and TRBJ2-5, with 13 bases identical to TRBD2. Per germline, CDR1 LGHNA and CDR2 YNFKEQ. V was pared by 4 bases and J by 1 base, with 3 bases of the junction left unmatched. The CDR3 loop spans 16 amino acids. DNA for the CDR3: TGTGCCAGCAGCCGCGGGACTAGCGGGGCCCAAGAGACCCAGTACTTC. Residues: CASSRGTSGAQETQYF.

The chain employs TRBV11-3 and TRBJ2-3; TRBD2 matches at 8 bases. Per the germline V gene, CDR1 is SGHNT and CDR2 is YENEEA. The V and J ends lost 5 bases and 2 bases, in that order; junction bases with no gene match: 15. The CDR3 runs 18 residues. The CDR3 nucleotides read TGTGCCAGCAGCCACTATGGTAGCGGGAAAGGCGACACAGATACGCAGTATTTT. It encodes CASSHYGSGKGDTDTQYF.

This clone was seen a single time. The chain employs TRBV11-2 and TRBJ1-1; the match to TRBD1 covers 7 bases. V lost 5 bases, J lost 1 base, and 4 bases stayed unmatched. Germline-derived CDR1 and CDR2 are SGHAT and FQNNGV. The CDR3 spans 14 residues. This CDR3 reads CASSKDRSNTEAFF. CDR3 coding DNA: TGTGCCAGCAGCAAGGACAGGTCGAACACTGAAGCTTTCTTT.